Sequencing of this TCR beta chain was carried out in a study of T-cell reconstitution after alpha-beta-depleted transplantation in children. General study points: Several patients had high TCRbeta diversity at day 60; it came from surviving recipient T cells and thymic progenitors. T-cell numbers and diversity, one year after transplant, stemmed largely from T cells that were newly produced.

This clonotype was counted at least ten times. As yet, its antigen is unknown. TCRbeta library preparation incorporated unique molecular identifiers. TCRdb reprocessed the PCR reads via MiXCR and lists one record per CDR3 protein. The sample records around 210,000 distinct CDR3 sequences, under 8.5% being singletons. CDR1 and CDR2 from the germline V gene are MGHDK and SYGVNS. Trimming removed 1 base at V and 5 bases at J, with 7 bases between. CDR3 length: 13 amino acids. The chain combines TRBV25-1 with TRBJ2-3; no firm D call. The sample was PBMCs, taken before TCRalphabeta/CD19-depleted stem cell transplant. This receptor was obtained from a boy between 2 and 15 years old with acute lymphoblastic leukemia, due to receive a stem cell transplant. The CDR3 nucleotides read TGTGCCAGCAGTGAATTTGGAGTAGATACGCAGTATTTT. Amino acids: CASSEFGVDTQYF.